This TCR beta chain is drawn from a study of T cell changes during pregnancy in multiple sclerosis. The J segment lost 3 bases and the V segment lost 10 bases, leaving 12 bases of the junction unmatched. This CDR3 is 14 amino acids long. Germline V CDR1 and CDR2: ENHRY, SYGVKD. TCRdb keeps only in-frame clones here, not all; method: immunoSEQ multiplex PCR. The profile shows 25,000 to 35,000 clones, 90% of them singletons. The starting material was CD4+ T cells from peripheral blood mononuclear cells, obtained in the second trimester of pregnancy. The receptor was derived from a female donor in good health, enrolled as a control in a pregnancy study. The J gene is TRBJ2-7, the V gene TRBV10-3, with TRBD1 identical over 7 bases. The CDR3 nucleotides are TGTGCCACTTTTTCCGGGACAGAGAGCTACGAGCAGTACTTC. Residues: CATFSGTESYEQYF.